The present entry profiles one T cell receptor beta chain with its context. This sample was taken from a study of blood T cell repertoires in COVID-19. Study-level background: Nucleic acid was either cDNA or gDNA, and it came from T cells, B-cell-depleted T cells, or PBMCs.

Generated by immunoSEQ multiplex PCR, the TCRdb table keeps only in-frame clones and is missing some. The sample includes approximately 99,000 clones, 70% to 85% seen only once; the top ten take about 1.8%. V was pared by 3 bases and J by 10 bases, with 20 bases between. This CDR3 is built from 15 residues. The germline V gene encodes CDR1 SGHRS and CDR2 YFSETQ. The genes are TRBV5-1 and TRBJ2-1, with a tentative D call TRBD2 (6 bases). The sequenced sample was peripheral blood. The origin of this receptor is a woman between 35 and 50 years old with acute or convalescent COVID-19. CDR3 nucleotides: TGCGCCAGCAGCTCTTCGACGACTAGTCTACGCGAGCAGTTCTTC. It encodes CASSSSTTSLREQFF. The full variable domain, completed using reference TRBV5-1 and TRBJ2-1, is KAGVTQTPRYLIKTRGQQVTLSCSPISGHRSVSWYQQTPGQGLQFLFEYFSETQRNKGNFPGRFSGRQFSNSRSEMNVSTLELGDSALYLCASSSSTTSLREQFFGPGTRLTVL.